This T cell receptor beta chain was documented in a study of T cell responses to AZD1222 COVID-19 vaccine. Findings and caveats of the study: Baseline seropositivity occurred in only a handful of AZD1222 recipients. The repertoires were collected only after the peak T cell response.

Here immunoSEQ multiplex PCR was the method, and the copy in TCRdb shows in-frame clones only, minus some. The table shows fewer than 150,000 clones, with 88% occurring only once. Relative to its sample, this clone is medium-sized. Its antigen is undetermined. The analysis combined second doses at about 4 or about 12 weeks. Germline assignment: CDR1 MNHEY and CDR2 SVGAGI. This CDR3 contains 14 residues. V was clipped by 5 bases and J by 1 base; unmatched bases: 3. This sequence originates from an adult who received the AZD1222 COVID-19 vaccine. The sample was peripheral blood, taken 28 days after the second AZD1222 dose. V and J are TRBV6-5 and TRBJ2-7; 9 bases fit TRBD1. CDR3 sequence reads: CASSPGQGSYEQYF. The CDR3 nucleotides read TGTGCCAGCAGTCCGGGACAGGGTTCCTACGAGCAGTACTTC.